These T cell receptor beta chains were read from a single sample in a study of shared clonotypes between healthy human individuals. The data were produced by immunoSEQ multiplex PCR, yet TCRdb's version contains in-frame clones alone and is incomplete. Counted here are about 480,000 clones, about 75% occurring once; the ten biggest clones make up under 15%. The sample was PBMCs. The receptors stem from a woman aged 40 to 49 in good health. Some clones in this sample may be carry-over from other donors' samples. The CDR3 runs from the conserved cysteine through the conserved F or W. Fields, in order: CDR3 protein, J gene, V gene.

CASRGDRGPGEKLFF,TRBJ1-4,TRBV6-1
CASSLRGALLNTEAFF,TRBJ1-1,TRBV27
CASSTWEDREAFF,TRBJ1-1,TRBV18
CASSIPGSPQGNEQFF,TRBJ2-1,TRBV19
CASMAGGRGYNEQFF,TRBJ2-1,TRBV2
CASSNSGRHNEQFF,TRBJ2-1,TRBV11-2
CASSPGTSRETQYF,TRBJ2-5,TRBV5-4
CATSLNPLAGGGDTQYF,TRBJ2-3,TRBV15
CASSLTGQFYNEQFF,TRBJ2-1,TRBV28
CASSLFRGQNTEAFF,TRBJ1-1,TRBV5-4
CASRGLNTGELFF,TRBJ2-2,TRBV9
CASSVGISGRATGELFF,TRBJ2-2,TRBV9
CASSALAGGTDTGELFF,TRBJ2-2,TRBV6-1
CASSYGTSGTLPSYEQYF,TRBJ2-7,TRBV7-8
CASTPDGHPGTEQYF,TRBJ2-7,TRBV10-2
CASSEAEGGNQPQHF,TRBJ1-5,TRBV6-1
CASSSMAGEGGYTF,TRBJ1-2,TRBV6-5
CASSLRTGGEPQHF,TRBJ1-5,TRBV7-4
CASWGRGTDTQYF,TRBJ2-3,TRBV6-5
CASSLGATGELFF,TRBJ2-2,TRBV7-3
CASSLNTGELFF,TRBJ2-2,TRBV7-2
CASSLGDRAWNNEQFF,TRBJ2-1,TRBV5-6
CASSPTDELGYTF,TRBJ1-2,TRBV5-6
CASSETGGNDEQYF,TRBJ2-7,TRBV6-4
CASSLGSGANTGELFF,TRBJ2-2,TRBV7-9
CASSQTGSYGYTF,TRBJ1-2,TRBV4-3
CASSHRREKKTDTQYF,TRBJ2-3,TRBV14
CASSSLRRETDTQYF,TRBJ2-3,TRBV28
CASSSEAEKLFF,TRBJ1-4,TRBV7-9
CASSKQGSNQPQHF,TRBJ1-5,TRBV5-8
CASSMGTNSGELFF,TRBJ2-2,TRBV19
CASSRPRPETQYF,TRBJ2-5,TRBV7-2
CASSSDPGLAGANEQFF,TRBJ2-1,TRBV7-2
CASSPRDRSYEQYF,TRBJ2-7,TRBV7-2
CASSLRPLAGETQYF,TRBJ2-5,TRBV7-9
CASSLVQNYGYTF,TRBJ1-2,TRBV28
CASSGPGRGGGEKLFF,TRBJ1-4,TRBV28
CASRQYRHNNQPQHF,TRBJ1-5,TRBV7-2
CASSFTGTDTQYF,TRBJ2-3,TRBV27
CASSYPQAGGNQPQHF,TRBJ1-5,TRBV6-6